This passage covers 19 T cell receptor beta chains from one sample sequenced in a study of identifying expanded T cells in peripheral blood. Data came from immunoSEQ multiplex PCR; TCRdb stores just in-frame clones and leaves some out. The sample lists around 100,000 clones; 70% to 90% were seen once. Source material: blood. The receptors stem from a person between 18 and 75 years old in good health.

V usage is TRBV6-1 and J usage is TRBJ2-7; D is unclear. The CDR3 extends over 14 amino acids. Germline loops: CDR1 MNHNS, CDR2 SASEGT. Trimming shortened V by 4 bases and J by 2 bases, and 12 bases separated the two germline ends. As DNA, the CDR3 is TGTGCCAGCAGTGCTTCTCACGGGCCCTACGAGCAGTACTTC. It translates to CASSASHGPYEQYF.

This chain connects TRBV10-1 to TRBJ2-2, with 9 bases fitting TRBD2. The V and J ends lost 6 bases and 5 bases, in that order; junction bases with no gene match: 7. The CDR3 sequence is 15 residues long. Germline loops: CDR1 WNHNN, CDR2 SYGVQD (reference sequence). The DNA of the CDR3 is TGCGCCAGCAGCCCCGGGACTAGCCAAACCGGGGAGCTGTTTTTT. Its protein product is CASSPGTSQTGELFF.

V is TRBV7-3 and J is TRBJ2-3; D not certain. Germline CDR1 reads SGHTA; CDR2 reads FQGTGA. This CDR3 region has 15 residues. V lost 4 bases and J lost 0, with 11 bases in between. CDR3 region: CASSSGYSSTDTQYF. DNA of the CDR3: TGTGCCAGCAGCTCTGGCTATTCTAGCACAGATACGCAGTATTTT.

The rearrangement links TRBV6-5 to TRBJ1-1; TRBD1 is a possible D gene (5 bases). The CDR3 has 14 residues. From germline, CDR1 is MNHEY and CDR2 SVGAGI. V was cut by 5 bases and J by 0 bases, with 10 bases left in between. The CDR3: CASSPGPLNTEAFF. The CDR3 bases are TGTGCCAGCAGTCCGGGACCATTGAACACTGAAGCTTTCTTT.

The CDR3 protein is CSVGGDTSSEQYF. The DNA for the CDR3 is TGCAGCGTGGGGGGCGACACCTCTAGCGAGCAGTACTTC. The chain couples TRBV29-1 to TRBJ2-7; D could derive from TRBD1 or TRBD2 (6 bases each). Germline CDR1 is SQVTM and CDR2 is ANQGSEA. Trimming removed 6 bases from V and 6 bases from J, with 18 bases in between. The CDR3 runs to 13 residues.

V gene TRBV5-1 combines with J gene TRBJ2-3; 11 bases are a match to TRBD2. Losses at the gene ends were 3 bases for V and 3 bases for J; bases not matched to a gene: 3. The CDR3 runs 15 residues. Germline values: CDR1 SGHRS, CDR2 YFSETQ. The CDR3 is CASSWGLAATDTQYF. DNA of the CDR3: TGCGCCAGCAGCTGGGGACTAGCGGCGACAGATACGCAGTATTTT.

The chain combines TRBV13 with TRBJ1-5; D uncertain. This CDR3 spans 15 amino acids. Germline assignment: CDR1 PRHDT and CDR2 FYEKMQ (reference sequence). V dropped 6 bases and J dropped 9 bases, with 21 bases sitting between them. The CDR3 loop reads CASSNNLGPPRPQHF. The CDR3 nucleotides read TGTGCCAGCAGTAACAATCTAGGACCGCCGCGGCCCCAGCATTTT.

The rearrangement links TRBV15 to TRBJ2-7; possible D gene TRBD1, 6 bases. The ends were cut back, 1 base at V and 6 bases at J, with 7 bases in the middle. Germline values: CDR1 LNHNV, CDR2 YYDKDF (reference sequence). There are 12 residues in the CDR3. CDR3 in DNA: TGTGCCACCAGCAGAGCCAGGGGCGAGCAGTACTTC. Amino acids: CATSRARGEQYF.

This sequence joins TRBV28 and TRBJ1-1, with TRBD1 matching 9 bases. J lost 11 bases, V lost 4 bases, and 8 bases had no gene match. CDR3 length equals 13 residues. Per germline, CDR1 MDHEN and CDR2 SYDVKM. The CDR3 loop reads CASSSQGARYAFF. For the CDR3, the DNA is TGTGCCAGCAGTTCACAGGGGGCCCGTTATGCTTTCTTT.

CDR3 sequence reads: CASSKTGTGPYEQYF. Here the CDR3 DNA reads TGTGCCAGCAGTAAAACCGGGACAGGGCCCTACGAGCAGTACTTC. The genes are TRBV7-9 and TRBJ2-7, with TRBD1 identical over 9 bases. The CDR3 sequence is 15 residues long. The V and J ends lost 6 bases and 2 bases, in that order; junction bases with no gene match: 8. The germline CDR1 and CDR2 sequences are SEHNR and FQNEAQ (reference sequence).

The genes are TRBV2 and TRBJ2-7, with TRBD2 matching over 10 bases. Germline V gives CDR1 SNHLY, CDR2 FYNNEI. This CDR3 spans 14 amino acids. The V and J ends lost 7 bases and 5 bases, in that order; junction bases with no gene match: 8. This chain's CDR3 is CASMGSGGAHEQYF. The DNA for the CDR3 is TGTGCCAGCATGGGAAGCGGGGGGGCCCACGAGCAGTACTTC.

V is TRBV2 and J is TRBJ1-1; D not resolved. Deletions cut 2 bases from V and 2 bases from J, with 9 bases between. The CDR3 is 14 residues long. CDR1 is SNHLY and CDR2 is FYNNEI in the germline V gene. Here the CDR3 reads CASSERAGNTEAFF. The CDR3 coding sequence is TGTGCCAGCAGTGAACGGGCAGGAAACACTGAAGCTTTCTTT.

This chain connects TRBV15 to TRBJ1-5; D remains ambiguous. CDR1 and CDR2 from the germline V gene are LNHNV and YYDKDF (reference sequence). Trimming pared 0 bases from V and 0 bases from J, leaving 15 bases between. The CDR3 has 18 residues. In nucleotides, the CDR3 is TGTGCCACCAGCAGAGATGCAGCGGGCCTCAATAGCAATCAGCCCCAGCATTTT. This gives the protein CATSRDAAGLNSNQPQHF. The full variable domain, rest sourced from reference TRBV15 and TRBJ1-5, is DAMVIQNPRYQVTQFGKPVTLSCSQTLNHNVMYWYQQKSSQAPKLLFHYYDKDFNNEADTPDNFQSRRPNTSFCFLDIRSPGLGDTAMYLCATSRDAAGLNSNQPQHFGDGTRLSIL.

J is TRBJ1-2 and V is TRBV7-9, with D possibly being TRBD1 (5 bases). The CDR3 has 14 residues. CDR1 is SEHNR, CDR2 FQNEAQ, per germline (reference sequence). Deletions cut 1 base from V and 8 bases from J, with 14 bases between. The CDR3 loop reads CASSLVLEGYGYTF. Here the CDR3 DNA reads TGTGCCAGCAGCTTAGTCCTTGAGGGGTACGGCTACACCTTC. The whole variable domain, remainder taken from reference TRBV7-9 and TRBJ1-2, is DTGVSQNPRHKITKRGQNVTFRCDPISEHNRLYWYRQTLGQGPEFLTYFQNEAQLEKSRLLSDRFSAERPKGSFSTLEIQRTEQGDSAMYLCASSLVLEGYGYTFGSGTRLTVV.

CDR3 sequence (DNA): TGTGCCAGCAGCCGGGACAGGGTGAACACCGGGGAGCTGTTTTTT. Amino acids: CASSRDRVNTGELFF. The chain carries TRBV27 and TRBJ2-2; TRBD1 matches 9 bases. J was trimmed by 1 base and V by 6 bases; bases with no gene match: 3. Germline V lookup: CDR1 MNHEY, CDR2 SMNVEV (reference sequence). The CDR3 is 15 residues long.

This clone was counted between two and nine times. V is TRBV19 and J is TRBJ2-5, with D perhaps matching TRBD1 (5 bases). CDR1 is LNHDA, CDR2 SQIVND, per germline (reference sequence). Trimming pared 5 bases from V and 5 bases from J, leaving 18 bases between. The CDR3 spans 15 residues. CDR3 DNA: TGTGCCAGTAGTCCCCCGGGTGTGGGGCTGGAGACCCAGTACTTC. As protein: CASSPPGVGLETQYF.

V gene TRBV20-1 combines with J gene TRBJ2-1; D remains ambiguous. CDR1 is DFQATT and CDR2 is SNEGSKA in the germline V gene (reference sequence). The CDR3 has 10 residues. Trimming cost V 3 bases and J 8 bases, with 5 bases left between them. The CDR3 sequence: CSAREYEQFF. The CDR3 DNA follows: TGCAGTGCTAGGGAGTATGAGCAGTTCTTC.

The chain employs TRBV2 and TRBJ1-6, with 8 bases identical to TRBD1. The ends lost 6 bases at V and 8 bases at J; junction bases unmatched: 9. Germline CDR1 is SNHLY and CDR2 is FYNNEI. CDR3 size: 15 residues. The CDR3 DNA is TGTGCCAGCAGAGATAGGACAGGGCTGGATTCACCCCTCCACTTT. The encoded protein is CASRDRTGLDSPLHF.

The chain recombines TRBV19 with TRBJ2-4; TRBD1 matches 11 bases. The J segment lost 0 bases and the V segment lost 4 bases, leaving 8 bases of the junction unmatched. Germline loops: CDR1 LNHDA, CDR2 SQIVND (reference sequence). The CDR3 spans 18 residues. The CDR3 coding sequence is TGTGCCAGTAGTAAGGGACAGGGGGAAAGCCTAGCCAAAAACATTCAGTACTTC. Translated, it gives CASSKGQGESLAKNIQYF.